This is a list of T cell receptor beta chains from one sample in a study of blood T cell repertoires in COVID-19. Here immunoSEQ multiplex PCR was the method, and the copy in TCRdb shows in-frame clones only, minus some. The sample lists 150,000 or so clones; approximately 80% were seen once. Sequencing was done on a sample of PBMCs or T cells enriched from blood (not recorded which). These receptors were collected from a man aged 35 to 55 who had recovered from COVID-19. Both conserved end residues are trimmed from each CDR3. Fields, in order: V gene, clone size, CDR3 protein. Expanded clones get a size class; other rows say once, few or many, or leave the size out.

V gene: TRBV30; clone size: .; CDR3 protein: AWSVHWAGNSGNYGYT
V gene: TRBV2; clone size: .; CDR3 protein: ASREALTGGWNEQF
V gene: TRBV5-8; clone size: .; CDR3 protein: ASSDRFGYNEQF
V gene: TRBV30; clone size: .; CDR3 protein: AWRGRREAF
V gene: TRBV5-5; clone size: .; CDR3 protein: ASSARTDTEAF
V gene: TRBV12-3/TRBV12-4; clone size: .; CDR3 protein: ASSLLAAHGAF
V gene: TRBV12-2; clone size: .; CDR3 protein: ASRLDRLAGVPGMADTQY
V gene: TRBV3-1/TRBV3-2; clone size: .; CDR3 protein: ASSQDGGAGGYT
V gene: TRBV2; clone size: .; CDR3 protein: ASRGAGRPTGELF
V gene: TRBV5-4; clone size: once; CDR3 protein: ASSIKGQLYGYT
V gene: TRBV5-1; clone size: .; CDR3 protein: ASSLGRGSTDTQY
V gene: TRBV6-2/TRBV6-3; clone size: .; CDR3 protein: ASSYAGAATQY
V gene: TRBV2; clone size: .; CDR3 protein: ASSEGLAVSYNEQF
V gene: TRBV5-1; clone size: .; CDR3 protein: ASSLGGTEYNEQF
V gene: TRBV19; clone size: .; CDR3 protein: ASKNRAGAYEQY
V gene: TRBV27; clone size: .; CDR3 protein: ASSLTGDLTNTEAF
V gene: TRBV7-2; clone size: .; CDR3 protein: ASSLVQGVKNIQY
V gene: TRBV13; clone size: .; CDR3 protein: ASSYGAGARRATYNEQF
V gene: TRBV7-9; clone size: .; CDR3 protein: ASTYRAGISTEAF
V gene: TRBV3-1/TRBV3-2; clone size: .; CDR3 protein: ASSQESQGGPPQH
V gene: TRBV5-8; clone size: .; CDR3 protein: ASSLTSTDTQY
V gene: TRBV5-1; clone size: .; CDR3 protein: ASSLDGTEGNTIY
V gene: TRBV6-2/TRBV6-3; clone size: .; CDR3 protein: ASSSARTSGKETQY
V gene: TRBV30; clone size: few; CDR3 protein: AWTRDRGGTEAF
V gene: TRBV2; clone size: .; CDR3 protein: ASSEAGQGANYGYT
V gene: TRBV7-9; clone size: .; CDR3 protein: ASSLESGLEAF
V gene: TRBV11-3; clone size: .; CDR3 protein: ASSLQGGQGNEQF
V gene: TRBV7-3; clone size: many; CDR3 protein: ASSLQGRERVTEAF
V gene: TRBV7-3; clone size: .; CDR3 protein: ASSLTGGQETQY
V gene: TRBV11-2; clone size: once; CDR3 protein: ASSSRLGQGRNTGELF
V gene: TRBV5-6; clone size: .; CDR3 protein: ASSLTPQREYEQY
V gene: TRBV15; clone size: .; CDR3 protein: ATSREARTPRVYGYT
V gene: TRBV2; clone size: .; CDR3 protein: ASTSDRDNEQF
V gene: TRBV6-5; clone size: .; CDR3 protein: ASSYGGRNTEAF
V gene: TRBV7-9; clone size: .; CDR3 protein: ASTRELAGELF
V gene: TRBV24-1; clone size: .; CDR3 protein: ATTRISQETQY
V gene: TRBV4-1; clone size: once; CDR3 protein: ASSQDKTLGTRGYGYT